Below, 20 T cell receptor beta chains from the same sample are listed, as sequenced in a study of T cells in women clearing cervical HPV infection. This table comes from immunoSEQ multiplex PCR, and its TCRdb copy is limited to in-frame clones, with some not included. The table lists some 50,000 clones. The specimen sequenced was blood buffy coat. All receptors come from a woman aged 18-69 years with a cervical HPV16 infection that either progressed to CIN3+ or cleared (not recorded which).

About this clone: The read stops 3 residues short of the end of the CDR3; the missing end is completed from the germline J gene. The rearrangement joins TRBV5-1 to TRBJ2-2; TRBD1 agrees at 8 bases. Germline V gene data show CDR1 as SGHRS and CDR2 as YFSETQ. The CDR3 consists of 16 residues. CDR3 DNA (partial): TGCGCCAGCAGCTACTCCACTCCAACAGGGGGTTCACCG. This translates into CASSYSTPTGGSP. The whole CDR3 protein reads CASSYSTPTGGSPLFF.

With respect to this clone: The CDR3 end lies 3 residues beyond the end of the read and is filled in from the germline J gene. The genes are TRBV19 and TRBJ1-5; 7 positions agree with TRBD1. Germline V lookup: CDR1 LNHDA, CDR2 SQIVND (reference sequence). This CDR3 region has 15 residues. V was clipped by 5 bases and J by 5 bases; unmatched bases: 9. CDR3 sequence reads: CASSPVKTGDQPQHF. The CDR3 DNA, read in part, is TGTGCCAGTAGTCCCGTGAAAACAGGGGATCAGCCC.

Turning to this clone: The read comes to an end 3 residues before the CDR3 does, leaving the germline J gene to fill in the end. The genes are TRBV5-1 and TRBJ2-3; 10 nucleotides agree with TRBD2. Germline V lookup: CDR1 SGHRS, CDR2 YFSETQ. The CDR3 has 14 residues. Losses at the gene ends were 7 bases for V and 4 bases for J; bases not matched to a gene: 6. The covered CDR3 bases are TGCGCCAGCGGTTCTAGCGGGGGTTCAGATACG. This encodes CASGSSGGSDT. The full CDR3 is CASGSSGGSDTQYF.

As for this clone: Read coverage stops 3 residues before the CDR3 terminus; the germline J gene supplies the remainder. The V gene is TRBV5-6, the J gene TRBJ2-7, with D possibly being TRBD2 (6 bases). Per germline, CDR1 SGHDT and CDR2 YYEEEE. This CDR3 comprises 14 residues. The germline V and J ends were trimmed by 1 base and 2 bases, with 10 bases remaining between them. This CDR3 reads CASSLPRGAYEQYF. CDR3 DNA (partial): TGTGCCAGCAGCTTGCCGCGGGGCGCCTACGAG.

On this clone: The observed sequence ends 3 residues before the CDR3 terminus, with the missing tail filled in from the germline J gene. This rearrangement joins TRBV28 to TRBJ1-3; 10 nucleotides align to TRBD1. CDR1 is MDHEN, CDR2 SYDVKM, per germline. J gave up 6 bases and V 4 bases, and 12 bases lay outside the gene matches. The CDR3 consists of 17 residues. Partial CDR3 DNA: TGTGCCAGCAGTTCGCCGGGACAGGGGATTCGTGTAAACACC. It specifies CASSSPGQGIRVNT. The CDR3, in full, reads CASSSPGQGIRVNTIYF.

Turning to this clone: The read terminates 3 residues before the CDR3 end, so the remaining end is supplied by the germline J gene. The J gene is TRBJ1-2, the V gene TRBV28, with 8 bases fitting TRBD1. This CDR3 region has 14 residues. Trimming removed 3 bases from V and 7 bases from J; junction bases left unmatched: 7. The germline V gene has CDR1 MDHEN and CDR2 SYDVKM. The DNA read from the CDR3 is TGTGCCAGCAGTTTCCCCGGACAGGGTAGTGGC. It specifies CASSFPGQGSG. The CDR3 in its entirety is CASSFPGQGSGYTF.

Notes on this clone: The sequence runs out 3 residues before the end of the CDR3; the remainder is reconstructed from the germline J gene. This chain connects TRBV6-2 or TRBV6-3 to TRBJ2-7, with 8 bases that match TRBD1. V shed 4 bases and J 5 bases; nucleotides not matched to a gene: 13. The CDR3 has 16 residues. Germline V gene sequence: CDR1 MNHEY, CDR2 SVGEGT. CDR3 DNA, as far as it was read: TGTGCCAGCAGTTTCCTTGGCGGGACAGGCCCAGACGAG. This encodes CASSFLGGTGPDE. The full CDR3 is CASSFLGGTGPDEQYF.

Concerning this clone: The observed sequence ends 3 residues before the CDR3 terminus, with the missing tail filled in from the germline J gene. The J gene is TRBJ2-3, the V gene TRBV11-2, with TRBD2 as a possible D gene (6 bases). The V gene's germline CDR1 is SGHAT and CDR2 FQNNGV. V lost 5 bases, J lost 1 base, and 13 bases lay in between. The CDR3 totals 15 residues. CDR3 bases read: TGTGCCAGCAGCGGAACCGGGGGTGGCACAGATACG. Residues: CASSGTGGGTDT. The entire CDR3 sequence reads CASSGTGGGTDTQYF.

The CDR3 DNA, read in part, is TGTGCCAGCAGTGAAGCTGGGGACAGGGGGCAATCCTATGGC. Amino acid sequence: CASSEAGDRGQSYG. The full CDR3 is CASSEAGDRGQSYGYTF. This rearrangement joins TRBV6-1 to TRBJ1-2, with 12 positions matching TRBD1. The DNA ends 3 residues before the CDR3 does, and the rest of the CDR3 is filled in from the germline J gene. CDR1 is MNHNS, CDR2 SASEGT, per germline. CDR3 size: 17 residues. The V segment lost 0 bases and the J segment 4 bases; nucleotides outside the gene matches: 6.

Concerning this clone itself: Compared with germline, one end of the junction differs, possibly owing to a read error. The read finishes 3 residues shy of the CDR3 end, and the germline J gene is used to complete it. The same CDR3 is also encoded by other DNA sequences in this sample. This sequence joins TRBV6-1 and TRBJ1-3, with D uncertain. This CDR3 contains 16 residues. Germline assignment: CDR1 MNHNS and CDR2 SASEGT. Partial CDR3 DNA: TGTGCCAGCAGTGTGGCACAGTCTCTTAGTGGAAACACG. Its protein product is CASSVAQSLSGNT. The whole CDR3 protein reads CASSVAQSLSGNTIYF.

Details on this clone: The CDR3 end is not reached by the read, which stops 3 residues before it; the germline J gene fills it in. The chain uses TRBV2 and TRBJ1-1, with 12 bases lining up with TRBD1. V shed 6 bases and J 1 base; nucleotides not matched to a gene: 6. The CDR3 covers 16 residues. The V gene's germline CDR1 is SNHLY and CDR2 FYNNEI. Incomplete CDR3 DNA: TGTGCCAGCAGGGGACAGGGGGCCTACCCGAACACTGAA. Its protein product is CASRGQGAYPNTE. The entire CDR3 sequence reads CASRGQGAYPNTEAFF. The full variable domain, its missing parts supplied by reference TRBV2 and TRBJ1-1, is EPEVTQTPSHQVTQMGQEVILRCVPISNHLYFYWYRQILGQKVEFLVSFYNNEISEKSEIFDDQFSVERPDGSNFTLKIRSTKLEDSAMYFCASRGQGAYPNTEAFFGQGTRLTVV.

This clone shows up as medium-sized by frequency. The read halts 3 residues ahead of the CDR3 end, with the missing end drawn from the germline J gene. The chain employs TRBV20-1 and TRBJ1-2; D unclear. The CDR3 is 12 residues long. V was pared by 3 bases and J by 2 bases, with 7 bases between. Germline CDR1 and CDR2: DFQATT and SNEGSKA (reference sequence). CDR3 DNA (partial): TGCAGTGCTAGTCTTCAGAACTATGGC. Protein product: CSASLQNYG. The entire CDR3 protein reads CSASLQNYGYTF.

Comments on this clone: The read ends 3 residues early relative to the CDR3; the germline J gene fills the gap. This sequence joins TRBV19 and TRBJ2-3, with TRBD1 matching 10 bases. This CDR3 comprises 15 residues. Per germline, CDR1 LNHDA and CDR2 SQIVND (reference sequence). The part of the CDR3 DNA that was read is TGTGCCAGTAGTATGGGACAGGGGTCCAATCAGCCG. As protein: CASSMGQGSNQP. The CDR3 in full is CASSMGQGSNQPQYF. Together with reference TRBV19 and TRBJ2-3, the CDR3 gives the full variable domain: DGGITQSPKYLFRKEGQNVTLSCEQNLNHDAMYWYRQDPGQGLRLIYYSQIVNDFQKGDIAEGYSVSREKKESFPLTVTSAQKNPTAFYLCASSMGQGSNQPQYFGPGTRLTVL.

Partial CDR3 DNA: TGCAGTGCTAGAGATCCTGGGGCGCCAACTAATGAAAAA. Residues: CSARDPGAPTNEK. The full CDR3 reads CSARDPGAPTNEKLFF. This rearrangement joins TRBV20-1 to TRBJ1-4; a weak D match, TRBD1 (5 bases). The read finishes 3 residues shy of the CDR3 end, and the germline J gene is used to complete it. Germline V CDR1 and CDR2: DFQATT, SNEGSKA (reference sequence). The V and J ends lost 0 bases and 0 bases respectively, with 11 bases between them. The CDR3 covers 16 residues.

A remark on this clone: Coverage ceases 3 residues before the CDR3 finishes, and the germline J gene fills in the end. The chain has TRBV6-4 and TRBJ1-1; no clear D gene. Between the trimmed V and J ends, which lost 2 bases and 7 bases, there was a span of 8 bases. This CDR3 has 12 amino acids. Germline CDR1 and CDR2: MRHNA and SNTAGT. CDR3 amino acids: CASSDHIVEAFF. Incomplete CDR3 DNA: TGTGCCAGCAGTGACCATATAGTTGAA.

A note on this clone: Coverage ceases 3 residues before the CDR3 finishes, and the germline J gene fills in the end. V is TRBV6-2 or TRBV6-3 and J is TRBJ1-6; weak D call: TRBD1 (5 bases). Germline loops: CDR1 MNHEY, CDR2 SVGEGT. Between the trimmed V and J ends, which lost 2 bases and 4 bases, there was a span of 12 bases. This CDR3 spans 16 amino acids. The CDR3 protein is CASSYSPTGYNSPLHF. The CDR3 bases that were read are TGTGCCAGCAGTTACAGTCCCACAGGATATAATTCACCC.

In regard to this clone: The read is 3 residues too short to cover the CDR3 end, so that end is filled in from the germline J gene. The chain has TRBV20-1 and TRBJ2-3, with 10 positions matching TRBD2. Germline values: CDR1 DFQATT, CDR2 SNEGSKA (reference sequence). The length of the CDR3 is 15 residues. The V gene end was trimmed by 4 bases and the J gene end by 0 bases; junction bases not matched to a gene: 4. The CDR3 here is CSANGLAESTDTQYF. CDR3 DNA, as far as it was read: TGCAGTGCTAACGGACTAGCGGAGAGCACAGATACG.

As to this clone: The sequenced fragment ends 3 residues before the CDR3 boundary, so the rest is inferred from the germline J gene. The chain joins TRBV14 to TRBJ2-2; D gene uncertain. Between the trimmed V and J ends, which lost 1 base and 4 bases, there was a span of 7 bases. The CDR3 spans 14 residues. The germline V gene encodes CDR1 SGHDN and CDR2 FVKESK. The sequenced part of the CDR3 DNA is TGTGCCAGCAGCCAAGTGCGCCCCACCGGGGAG. It encodes CASSQVRPTGE. The complete CDR3 protein is CASSQVRPTGELFF.

About this clone: The read ends 3 residues early relative to the CDR3; the germline J gene fills the gap. V usage is TRBV5-1 and J usage is TRBJ2-3, with D unresolved. The CDR3 totals 13 residues. V lost 6 bases and J lost 8, with 16 bases in between. Germline V gene sequence: CDR1 SGHRS, CDR2 YFSETQ. The part of the CDR3 DNA that was read is TGCGCCAGCACCTCCGCGGCTAGTCCTACG. This translates into CASTSAASPT. The full CDR3 is CASTSAASPTQYF.

With regard to this clone: Read coverage stops 3 residues before the CDR3 terminus; the germline J gene supplies the remainder. The J gene is TRBJ2-3, the V gene TRBV20-1, with TRBD1 matching 9 bases. This CDR3 contains 15 residues. Trimming at V came to 4 bases and at J to 4 bases, leaving 9 bases not matched to a gene. Germline CDR1 DFQATT, CDR2 SNEGSKA (reference sequence). CDR3 bases read: TGCAGTGCTACCCCGGGACAGGGACGGGCAGATACG. It is translated as CSATPGQGRADT. The full CDR3 protein is CSATPGQGRADTQYF.